The 32 T cell receptor beta chains presented below share a single source sample, sequenced in a study of cytomegalovirus exposure and HLA in healthy donors. A multiplex PCR was run with 60 Vbeta primers and 13 Jbeta primers. Assay used: immunoSEQ multiplex PCR; TCRdb lists only in-frame clones, some missing. The sample holds about 180,000 clones, over 75% seen once. The sample was PBMCs. The origin of the receptors is a woman in her twenties or thirties in good health and CMV-seronegative.

The rearrangement joins TRBV10-3 to TRBJ2-5, with D possibly being TRBD2 (7 bases). Trimming removed 3 bases at V and 3 bases at J, with 11 bases between. The CDR3 spans 14 residues. Germline CDR1 is ENHRY and CDR2 is SYGVKD. The CDR3 nucleotides read TGTGCCATCAGTGATAGGGGGGGGGAAGAGACCCAGTACTTC. It codes for CAISDRGGEETQYF.

The chain links TRBV14 to TRBJ1-3; D call uncertain. V lost 2 bases and J lost 8, with 10 bases in between. Germline CDR1 and CDR2: SGHDN and FVKESK. The length of the CDR3 is 13 residues. DNA of the CDR3: TGTGCCAGCAGCCAATACGGCGGGGACACCATATATTTT. As protein: CASSQYGGDTIYF.

This clone was observed a handful of times. In the same sample, other DNA sequences code for this CDR3. The chain links TRBV5-1 to TRBJ1-1; D uncertain. Germline V gene lookup returns CDR1 SGHRS and CDR2 YFSETQ. Trimming stripped 0 bases from V and 2 bases from J, with 5 bases between. This CDR3 comprises 13 residues. CDR3 coding DNA: TGCGCCAGCAGCTTGGGCGGTAACACTGAAGCTTTCTTT. Translated, it gives CASSLGGNTEAFF.

The chain employs TRBV11-2 and TRBJ2-2; the D gene is possibly TRBD2 (6 bases). CDR3 length: 16 residues. Per the germline V gene, CDR1 is SGHAT and CDR2 is FQNNGV. Between the trimmed V and J ends, which lost 1 base and 4 bases, there was a span of 13 bases. CDR3 amino acids: CASSLVGGASTGELFF. CDR3 nucleotides: TGTGCCAGCAGCTTAGTTGGCGGGGCTTCCACCGGGGAGCTGTTTTTT.

The chain joins TRBV5-6 to TRBJ2-1, with D perhaps TRBD2 (7 bases). The CDR3 loop spans 16 amino acids. The germline V and J ends were trimmed by 3 bases and 6 bases, with 19 bases remaining between them. Germline CDR1 SGHDT, CDR2 YYEEEE. The DNA for the CDR3 is TGTGCCAGCAGCTCCAAGACTAGGAGGGGGGGCAATGAGCAGTTCTTC. The encoded protein is CASSSKTRRGGNEQFF.

The chain recombines TRBV13 with TRBJ2-7; 8 bases agree with TRBD1. J lost 2 bases, V lost 4 bases, and 7 bases had no gene match. CDR3 size: 15 residues. CDR1 is PRHDT and CDR2 is FYEKMQ in the germline V gene (reference sequence). The CDR3 sequence: CASSSRTGFTYEQYF. In DNA form, the CDR3 reads TGTGCCAGCAGCTCCAGGACAGGGTTTACCTACGAGCAGTACTTC.

The chain combines TRBV10-2 with TRBJ1-1; D gene ambiguous. V was clipped by 1 base and J by 7 bases, with 10 bases between them. This CDR3 contains 13 residues. In germline, CDR1 is WSHSY, CDR2 SAAADI. In DNA form, the CDR3 reads TGCGCCAGCAGTGAGTTTACGGGGAGTGAAGCTTTCTTT. Its protein product is CASSEFTGSEAFF.

This rearrangement joins TRBV7-2 to TRBJ1-1, with 7 bases lining up with TRBD1. The CDR3 has 18 residues. The V gene end was trimmed by 1 base and the J gene end by 0 bases; junction bases not matched to a gene: 11. The V gene's germline CDR1 is SGHTA and CDR2 FQGNSA. The CDR3 nucleotides read TGTGCCAGCAGCTTAGTTTTAACAGGGGTGGGCTTGAACACTGAAGCTTTCTTT. Its translation: CASSLVLTGVGLNTEAFF. Full variable domain (missing parts from reference TRBV7-2 and TRBJ1-1): GAGVSQSPSNKVTEKGKDVELRCDPISGHTALYWYRQSLGQGLEFLIYFQGNSAPDKSGLPSDRFSAERTGGSVSTLTIQRTQQEDSAVYLCASSLVLTGVGLNTEAFFGQGTRLTVV.

This rearrangement joins TRBV5-6 to TRBJ1-2, with unresolved D. Germline lookup yields CDR1 SGHDT and CDR2 YYEEEE. The germline V and J ends were trimmed by 6 bases and 0 bases, with 9 bases remaining between them. The CDR3 runs 13 residues. This chain's CDR3 is CASTPRTNYGYTF. In DNA form, the CDR3 reads TGTGCCAGCACCCCCAGGACTAACTATGGCTACACCTTC. The variable domain in full, completed from reference TRBV5-6 and TRBJ1-2, reads DAGVTQSPTHLIKTRGQQVTLRCSPKSGHDTVSWYQQALGQGPQFIFQYYEEEERQRGNFPDRFSGHQFPNYSSELNVNALLLGDSALYLCASTPRTNYGYTFGSGTRLTVV.

This clone was counted a few times. This same CDR3 is encoded by further DNA sequences in the sample. V usage is TRBV5-1 and J usage is TRBJ1-4, with 10 positions matching TRBD1. The J segment lost 4 bases and the V segment lost 4 bases, leaving 7 bases of the junction unmatched. This CDR3 is built from 16 residues. Germline V gives CDR1 SGHRS, CDR2 YFSETQ. This CDR3 reads CASSPGTGVFNEKLFF. Here the CDR3 DNA reads TGCGCCAGCAGCCCGGGGACAGGGGTCTTTAATGAAAAACTGTTTTTT.

The CDR3 is CASSLRESSYEQYF. CDR3 nucleotides: TGTGCCAGCAGTCTGAGGGAGAGCTCCTACGAGCAGTACTTC. V and J are TRBV2 and TRBJ2-7; D perhaps matches TRBD2 (5 bases). Germline CDR1 and CDR2: SNHLY and FYNNEI. The CDR3 length is 14 residues. V was cut by 5 bases and J by 0 bases, with 11 bases left in between.

The CDR3 region is CASSYSGLAGGNEQFF. Written as DNA, the CDR3 is TGTGCCAGCAGTTACTCTGGACTAGCGGGGGGCAATGAGCAGTTCTTC. The chain uses TRBV6-5 and TRBJ2-1; 14 bases agree with TRBD2. J gave up 6 bases and V 0 bases, and 1 base lay outside the gene matches. The CDR3 consists of 16 residues. The germline CDR1 and CDR2 sequences are MNHEY and SVGAGI.

The chain employs TRBV30 and TRBJ1-1; weak D call: TRBD1 (6 bases). The CDR3 has 14 residues. Between the trimmed V and J ends, which lost 0 bases and 6 bases, there was a span of 14 bases. Germline values: CDR1 GTSNPN, CDR2 SVGIG (reference sequence). As DNA, the CDR3 is TGTGCCTGGAGTGTAAAGGGGGAATTGGCTGAAGCTTTCTTT. As protein: CAWSVKGELAEAFF.

This rearrangement joins TRBV10-2 to TRBJ2-7; 7 bases align to TRBD1. The V and J ends lost 4 bases and 3 bases, in that order; junction bases with no gene match: 3. The germline gives CDR1 WSHSY, CDR2 SAAADI. The CDR3 extends over 13 amino acids. CDR3 in DNA: TGCGCCAGCAGTGGACAGGGCGGCTACGAGCAGTACTTC. Encoded protein: CASSGQGGYEQYF.

The gene calls are TRBV6-6 and TRBJ1-2; no definite D call. This CDR3 has 14 amino acids. Germline values: CDR1 MNHNY, CDR2 SVGAGI (reference sequence). V dropped 4 bases and J dropped 2 bases, with 11 bases sitting between them. The CDR3 nucleotides read TGTGCCAGCAGTTCTGAGGGCAGAAACTATGGCTACACCTTC. Amino acid sequence: CASSSEGRNYGYTF.

This clone has a single count. V and J are TRBV11-1 and TRBJ1-2; 9 bases fit TRBD1. Germline trimming cut 4 bases from V and 7 bases from J; bases unmatched to any gene: 10. Per germline, CDR1 SGHAT and CDR2 FQDESV (reference sequence). The CDR3 length is 15 residues. CDR3 nucleotides: TGTGCCAGCAGCTCGCCGGGACAGGGATCAGGTGGCTACACCTTC. This sequence encodes CASSSPGQGSGGYTF.

The chain carries TRBV15 and TRBJ1-6, with TRBD1 as a possible D gene (6 bases). Germline V gene data show CDR1 as LNHNV and CDR2 as YYDKDF (reference sequence). This CDR3 comprises 20 residues. Trimming removed 0 bases at V and 9 bases at J, with 27 bases between. CDR3 nucleotides: TGTGCCACCAGCAGAGATCTTTGGGTCCCCGAGGACAGTACCTCTTCACCCCTCCACTTT. As protein: CATSRDLWVPEDSTSSPLHF.

The V and J genes are TRBV7-8 and TRBJ1-2, with D possibly matching TRBD1 (5 bases). The V and J ends lost 0 bases and 4 bases respectively, with 15 bases between them. The CDR3 is made up of 16 amino acids. CDR1 and CDR2 from the germline V gene are SGHVS and FQNEAQ. CDR3 amino acids: CASSLAGKGHGYGYTF. In nucleotides, the CDR3 is TGTGCCAGCAGCTTAGCGGGGAAGGGGCACGGCTATGGCTACACCTTC.

Comments on this clone: This specimen includes other DNA sequences encoding the same CDR3. The V gene is TRBV5-6, the J gene TRBJ1-5, with D perhaps matching TRBD1 (5 bases). From germline, CDR1 is SGHDT and CDR2 YYEEEE. V was shortened by 4 bases and J by 3 bases, with 14 bases between the two germline ends. The length of the CDR3 is 15 residues. The CDR3 spells CASSHSGFYNQPQHF. DNA of the CDR3: TGTGCCAGCAGCCACTCAGGGTTTTACAATCAGCCCCAGCATTTT.

This clone came up once. This chain links TRBV9 with TRBJ2-2; possibly TRBD1 for D (6 bases). CDR1 and CDR2 from the germline V gene are SGDLS and YYNGEE. With 0 bases removed from V and 15 bases from J, the gap between germline ends came to 15 bases. This CDR3 is built from 13 residues. The CDR3 loop is CASSVDGTNVVFF. The CDR3 DNA is TGTGCCAGCAGCGTAGATGGGACAAACGTGGTGTTTTTT.

V is TRBV9 and J is TRBJ2-7; D may be TRBD2 (7 bases). The CDR3 sequence is 17 residues long. The V and J ends lost 4 bases and 0 bases respectively, with 20 bases between them. Germline V gene lookup returns CDR1 SGDLS and CDR2 YYNGEE. The chain's CDR3 is CASSPSVGGGLSYEQYF. CDR3 bases: TGTGCCAGCAGCCCCAGTGTTGGCGGGGGCCTCTCCTACGAGCAGTACTTC. The whole variable domain, remainder taken from reference TRBV9 and TRBJ2-7, is DSGVTQTPKHLITATGQRVTLRCSPRSGDLSVYWYQQSLDQGLQFLIQYYNGEERAKGNILERFSAQQFPDLHSELNLSSLELGDSALYFCASSPSVGGGLSYEQYFGPGTRLTVT.

The chain is built from TRBV6-5 and TRBJ2-7; TRBD2 might be the D (6 bases). The CDR3 sequence is 13 residues long. Looked up from germline, CDR1 is MNHEY and CDR2 is SVGAGI. Trimming cost V 2 bases and J 4 bases, with 9 bases left between them. CDR3 nucleotide sequence: TGTGCCAGCAGTTACGCGGGGTCTTACGAGCAGTACTTC. Translated, it gives CASSYAGSYEQYF.

This chain uses TRBV6-5 with TRBJ2-7, with D perhaps matching TRBD1 (6 bases). V lost 6 bases, J lost 4 bases, and 10 bases lay in between. The CDR3 is 12 amino acids. The germline V gene has CDR1 MNHEY and CDR2 SVGAGI. The CDR3: CASRTQGYEQYF. CDR3 sequence (DNA): TGTGCCAGCAGAACGCAGGGGTACGAGCAGTACTTC.

The genes are TRBV5-1 and TRBJ1-1; D unresolved. Trimming stripped 5 bases from V and 6 bases from J, with 14 bases between. This CDR3 region has 13 residues. The germline V gene has CDR1 SGHRS and CDR2 YFSETQ. The CDR3 coding sequence is TGCGCCAGCAGGGAGAGCAGTAAGGCTGAAGCTTTCTTT. Its protein is CASRESSKAEAFF. Full variable domain (missing parts from reference TRBV5-1 and TRBJ1-1): KAGVTQTPRYLIKTRGQQVTLSCSPISGHRSVSWYQQTPGQGLQFLFEYFSETQRNKGNFPGRFSGRQFSNSRSEMNVSTLELGDSALYLCASRESSKAEAFFGQGTRLTVV.

The chain joins TRBV6-5 to TRBJ1-5, with D unresolved. This CDR3 has 13 residues. V shed 6 bases and J shed 6 bases, with 12 bases lying between them. CDR1 MNHEY and CDR2 SVGAGI come from the germline V gene. In DNA form, the CDR3 reads TGTGCCAGCAGATCGGGTGTTGCTCAGCCCCAGCATTTT. Its translation: CASRSGVAQPQHF.

The chain uses TRBV29-1 and TRBJ1-5; D possibly corresponds to TRBD1 (5 bases). Germline values: CDR1 SQVTM, CDR2 ANQGSEA. The CDR3 loop spans 14 amino acids. Deletions cut 6 bases from V and 0 bases from J, with 12 bases between. This CDR3 reads CSVGGYYSNQPQHF. Here the CDR3 DNA reads TGCAGCGTCGGGGGGTATTATAGCAATCAGCCCCAGCATTTT.

CDR3 protein: CASSDPPARANYGYTF. Here the CDR3 DNA reads TGTGCCAGCAGTGATCCCCCCGCCAGGGCGAACTATGGCTACACCTTC. The chain carries TRBV6-1 and TRBJ1-2, with D possibly TRBD1 on 5 matching bases. Germline CDR1 reads MNHNS; CDR2 reads SASEGT. Trimming pared 3 bases from V and 2 bases from J, leaving 16 bases between. The CDR3 length is 16 residues.

This sequence joins TRBV5-1 and TRBJ2-7; 8 nucleotides agree with TRBD1. The germline CDR1 and CDR2 sequences are SGHRS and YFSETQ. J was trimmed by 6 bases and V by 5 bases; bases with no gene match: 4. The CDR3 length is 12 residues. This chain's CDR3 is CASSYTGGEQYF. In nucleotides, the CDR3 is TGCGCCAGCAGTTATACAGGGGGCGAGCAGTACTTC.

The chain joins TRBV5-1 to TRBJ2-5; tentative D call: TRBD2 (6 bases). The V gene lost 0 bases and the J gene lost 5 bases, with 17 bases spanning the gap. From germline, CDR1 is SGHRS and CDR2 YFSETQ. The CDR3 loop spans 16 amino acids. The chain's CDR3 is CASSLALAADLETQYF. Written as DNA, the CDR3 is TGCGCCAGCAGCTTGGCCTTAGCGGCCGACTTGGAGACCCAGTACTTC.

This clone was observed a few times. Written as DNA, the CDR3 is TGTGCCTGGTCCCAGGGGGGCACTGAAGCTTTCTTT. Amino acids: CAWSQGGTEAFF. This chain links TRBV30 with TRBJ1-1; 7 positions match TRBD1. The CDR3 spans 12 residues. The germline V gene has CDR1 GTSNPN and CDR2 SVGIG (reference sequence). Unmatched junction bases numbered 4, after V lost 5 bases and J lost 4 bases.

This rearrangement joins TRBV7-3 to TRBJ2-3, with 11 bases lining up with TRBD2. The V segment lost 0 bases and the J segment 2 bases; nucleotides outside the gene matches: 19. Looked up from germline, CDR1 is SGHTA and CDR2 is FQGTGA. The CDR3 is 22 amino acids. In nucleotides, the CDR3 is TGTGCCAGCAGCTTAACCCCCCTACTAGCGGGGGCGAAGGGGGTGTACACAGATACGCAGTATTTT. Translated: CASSLTPLLAGAKGVYTDTQYF. Full variable domain (rest looked up from reference TRBV7-3 and TRBJ2-3): GAGVSQTPSNKVTEKGKYVELRCDPISGHTALYWYRQSLGQGPEFLIYFQGTGAADDSGLPNDRFFAVRPEGSVSTLKIQRTERGDSAVYLCASSLTPLLAGAKGVYTDTQYFGPGTRLTVL.

This clone was counted once. The chain is built from TRBV5-4 and TRBJ1-2; D uncertain. The CDR3 length is 14 residues. CDR1 is SGHNT and CDR2 is YYREEE in the germline V gene (reference sequence). V was pared by 0 bases and J by 7 bases, with 13 bases between. The CDR3 protein is CASSLEGRQSGYTF. CDR3 DNA: TGTGCCAGCAGCTTGGAAGGGAGGCAGAGTGGCTACACCTTC.